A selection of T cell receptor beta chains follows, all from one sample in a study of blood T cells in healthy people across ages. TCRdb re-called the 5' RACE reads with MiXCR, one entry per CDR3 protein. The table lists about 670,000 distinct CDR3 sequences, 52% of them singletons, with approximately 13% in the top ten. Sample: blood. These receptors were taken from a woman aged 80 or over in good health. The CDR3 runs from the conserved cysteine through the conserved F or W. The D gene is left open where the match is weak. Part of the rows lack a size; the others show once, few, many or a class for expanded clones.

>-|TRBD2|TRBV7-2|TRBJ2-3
CASSLRLAGGPVRTQYF
TGTGCCAGCAGCTTACGCTTAGCGGGAGGGCCCGTACGTACGCAGTATTTT
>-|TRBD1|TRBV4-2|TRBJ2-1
CASSQDGTGRESNEQFF
TGTGCCAGCAGCCAAGATGGGACAGGACGTGAGAGCAATGAGCAGTTCTTC
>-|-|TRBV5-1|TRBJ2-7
CASSRDLQGLYEQYF
TGCGCCAGCAGCCGGGACCTCCAAGGCCTCTACGAGCAGTACTTC
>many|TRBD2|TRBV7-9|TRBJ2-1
CASSLVLAGRGEQFF
TGTGCCAGCAGCTTAGTTCTAGCGGGAAGGGGTGAGCAGTTCTTC
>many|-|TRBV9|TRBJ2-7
CASSLAGLGYEQYF
TGTGCCAGCAGCCTCGCGGGGTTAGGATACGAGCAGTACTTC
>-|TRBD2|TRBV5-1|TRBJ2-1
CANSASGDSSYNEQFF
TGCGCCAACAGCGCGAGCGGGGATAGCTCCTACAATGAGCAGTTCTTC
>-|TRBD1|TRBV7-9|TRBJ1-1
CASSSTGGVGNPEAFF
TGTGCCAGCAGCTCTACAGGGGGCGTTGGGAATCCTGAAGCTTTCTTT
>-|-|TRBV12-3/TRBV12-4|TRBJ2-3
CASTPGRARTDTQYF
TGTGCCAGCACCCCGGGACGAGCTAGAACAGATACGCAGTATTTT
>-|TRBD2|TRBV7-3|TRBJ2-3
CASSPTAGGLDTQYF
TGTGCCAGCAGCCCCACGGCGGGAGGGTTGGATACGCAGTATTTT
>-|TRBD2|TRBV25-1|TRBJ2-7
CASTLSGGGYEQYF
TGTGCCAGCACCTTATCGGGCGGGGGGTATGAGCAGTACTTC
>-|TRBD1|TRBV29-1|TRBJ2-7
CSVEEGGTGGPYEQYF
TGCAGCGTTGAAGAGGGAGGGACAGGGGGCCCCTACGAGCAGTACTTC
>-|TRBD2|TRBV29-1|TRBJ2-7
CSVAMGLGGYEQYF
TGCAGCGTCGCAATGGGACTAGGCGGGTACGAGCAGTACTTC
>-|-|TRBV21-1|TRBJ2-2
CASLSGDVAGELFF
TGTGCCAGCCTATCGGGAGATGTAGCCGGGGAGCTGTTTTTT
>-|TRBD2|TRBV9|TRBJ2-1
CASSLTSMYEQFF
TGTGCCAGCAGCCTGACTAGCATGTATGAGCAGTTCTTC
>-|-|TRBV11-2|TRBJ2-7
CVSSTDVLRVNEQYF
TGTGTCAGCAGCACGGACGTGCTCCGAGTCAACGAGCAGTACTTC
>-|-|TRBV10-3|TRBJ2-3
CAISESGLAFTDTQYF
TGTGCCATCAGTGAGTCGGGACTTGCCTTCACAGATACGCAGTATTTT
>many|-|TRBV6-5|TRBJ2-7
CASKLGGGKAPNSYEQYF
TGTGCCAGCAAGTTAGGGGGGGGTAAAGCACCAAACTCCTACGAGCAGTACTTC
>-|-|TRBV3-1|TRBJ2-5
CASSQSQVSGETQYF
TGTGCCAGCAGCCAAAGCCAGGTTTCGGGAGAGACCCAGTACTTC
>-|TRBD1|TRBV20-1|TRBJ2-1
CSARDLGQVSYNEQFF
TGCAGTGCTAGAGATCTCGGACAGGTTTCCTACAATGAGCAGTTCTTC
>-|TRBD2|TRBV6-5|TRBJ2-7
CASRIKRTGGYEQYF
TGTGCCAGCAGAATCAAAAGGACGGGGGGCTACGAGCAGTACTTC
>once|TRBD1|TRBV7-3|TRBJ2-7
CASSVNSQGAQYF
TGTGCCAGCAGCGTGAACAGCCAGGGGGCTCAGTACTTC
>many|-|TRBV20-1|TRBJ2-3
CSARAVRRAVTDTQYF
TGCAGTGCTAGAGCCGTTAGAAGGGCCGTCACAGATACGCAGTATTTT
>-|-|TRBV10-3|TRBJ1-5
CAISESTREPQHF
TGTGCCATCAGTGAGTCGACTCGGGAGCCCCAGCATTTT
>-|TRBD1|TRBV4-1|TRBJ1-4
CASSQVETGDEKLFF
TGCGCCAGCAGCCAAGTCGAGACAGGGGATGAAAAACTGTTTTTT
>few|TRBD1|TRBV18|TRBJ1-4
CASSPDRADEKLFF
TGTGCCAGCTCACCAGACAGGGCTGACGAAAAACTGTTTTTT
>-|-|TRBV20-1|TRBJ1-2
CSATGAGYGYTF
TGCAGTGCTACAGGGGCGGGCTATGGCTACACCTTC
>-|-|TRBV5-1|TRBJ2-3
CASSLAAGNTDTQYF
TGCGCCAGCAGCTTGGCTGCTGGGAACACAGATACGCAGTATTTT
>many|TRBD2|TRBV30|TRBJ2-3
CAWNRLAGGTDTQYF
TGTGCCTGGAACCGACTAGCGGGTGGCACAGATACGCAGTATTTT
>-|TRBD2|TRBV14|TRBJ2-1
CASSQVGLVPYNEQFF
TGTGCCAGCAGCCAAGTAGGACTAGTGCCCTACAATGAGCAGTTCTTC
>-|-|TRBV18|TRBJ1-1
CASSPRPGPNTGAFF
TGTGCCAGCTCACCACGGCCAGGGCCGAACACTGGAGCTTTCTTT
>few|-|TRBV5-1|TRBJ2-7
CASSLGGINNEQYF
TGCGCCAGCAGCTTGGGAGGGATTAACAATGAGCAGTACTTC
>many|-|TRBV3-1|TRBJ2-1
CASSLTYEQFF
TGTGCCAGCAGCCTTACCTATGAGCAGTTCTTC
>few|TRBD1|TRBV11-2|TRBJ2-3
CASSLVGGRTDTQYF
TGTGCCAGCAGCTTAGTAGGGGGCAGGACAGATACGCAGTATTTT
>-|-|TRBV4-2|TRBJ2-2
CASSQGPTNTGELFF
TGTGCCAGCAGCCAAGGCCCCACTAACACCGGGGAGCTGTTTTTT
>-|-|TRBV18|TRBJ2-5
CASSPESGSQETQYF
TGTGCCAGCTCACCCGAATCAGGCTCCCAAGAGACCCAGTACTTC
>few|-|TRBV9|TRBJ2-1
CASSVGQHNEQFF
TGTGCCAGCAGCGTAGGTCAGCACAATGAGCAGTTCTTC
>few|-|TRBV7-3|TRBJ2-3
CASSLPGKATDTQYF
TGTGCCAGCAGCTTACCAGGGAAGGCAACAGATACGCAGTATTTT
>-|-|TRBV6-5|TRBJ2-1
CASSYSGGPLNEQFF
TGTGCCAGCAGTTACTCGGGGGGACCACTAAATGAGCAGTTCTTC
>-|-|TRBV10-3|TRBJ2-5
CAISEYDLSQETQYF
TGTGCCATCAGTGAGTACGACCTGAGCCAAGAGACCCAGTACTTC
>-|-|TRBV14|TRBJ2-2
CASRRGTANTGELFF
TGTGCCAGCAGACGGGGGACCGCGAACACCGGGGAGCTGTTTTTT
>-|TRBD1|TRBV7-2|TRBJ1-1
CASSLTTGGEAFF
TGTGCCAGCAGCCTTACGACAGGGGGCGAAGCTTTCTTT
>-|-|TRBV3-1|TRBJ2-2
CASSQVSMNTGELFF
TGTGCCAGCAGCCAAGTGTCTATGAACACCGGGGAGCTGTTTTTT
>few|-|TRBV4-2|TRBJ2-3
CASSPTVRGRTDTQYF
TGTGCCAGCAGCCCCACGGTGCGTGGAAGGACAGATACGCAGTATTTT
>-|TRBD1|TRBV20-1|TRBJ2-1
CSASGGQGFDEQFF
TGCAGTGCTAGCGGGGGACAGGGATTCGATGAGCAGTTCTTC
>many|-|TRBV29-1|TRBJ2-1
CSARRGGQTSYNEQFF
TGCAGCGCACGGAGGGGGGGCCAAACCTCCTACAATGAGCAGTTCTTC
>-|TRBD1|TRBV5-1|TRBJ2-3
CASSLTLYPDRGPSTDTQYF
TGCGCCAGCAGCCTAACCCTCTATCCCGACAGGGGCCCTAGCACAGATACGCAGTATTTT